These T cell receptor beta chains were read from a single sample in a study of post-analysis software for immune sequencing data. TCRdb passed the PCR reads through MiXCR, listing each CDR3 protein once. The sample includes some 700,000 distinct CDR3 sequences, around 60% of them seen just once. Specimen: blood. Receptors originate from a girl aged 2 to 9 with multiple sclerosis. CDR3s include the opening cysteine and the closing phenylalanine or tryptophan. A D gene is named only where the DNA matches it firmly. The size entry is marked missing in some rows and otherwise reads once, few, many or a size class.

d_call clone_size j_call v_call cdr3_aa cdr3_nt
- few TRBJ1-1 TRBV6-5 CASISGTEAFF TGTGCCAGCATCTCCGGCACTGAAGCTTTCTTT
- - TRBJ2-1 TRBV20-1 CSVEGGVSYNEQFF TGCAGTGTCGAGGGGGGGGTTTCCTACAATGAGCAGTTCTTC
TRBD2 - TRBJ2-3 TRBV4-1 CASSQVSGGISTDTQYF TGCGCCAGCAGCCAAGTGAGCGGGGGGATTAGCACAGATACGCAGTATTTT
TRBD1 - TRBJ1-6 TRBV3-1 CASSQEGQGSSPLHF TGTGCCAGCAGCCAAGAGGGACAGGGTAGTTCACCCCTCCACTTT
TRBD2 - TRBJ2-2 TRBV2 CAIRLASRELFF TGTGCCATCCGACTAGCGTCCCGGGAGCTGTTTTTT
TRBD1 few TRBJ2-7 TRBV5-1 CASSSGQGLYEQYF TGCGCCAGCAGCTCGGGACAGGGACTTTACGAGCAGTACTTC
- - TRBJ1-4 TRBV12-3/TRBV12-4 CASSSIGPAEKLFF TGTGCCAGCAGTTCTATTGGCCCGGCTGAAAAACTGTTTTTT
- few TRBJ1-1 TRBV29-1 CSVLWNTEAFF TGCAGCGTTCTCTGGAACACTGAAGCTTTCTTT
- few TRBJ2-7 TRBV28 CASDTTPGEQYF TGTGCCAGCGACACTACCCCCGGGGAGCAGTACTTC
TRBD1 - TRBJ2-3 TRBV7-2 CAGSRTGVGTDTQYF TGTGCCGGCTCCAGGACAGGGGTGGGCACAGATACGCAGTATTTT